The 30 T cell receptor beta chains presented below share a single source sample, sequenced in a study of PD-L1 blockade in urothelial cancer. Repertoires were generated with immunoSEQ multiplex PCR, while TCRdb's copy carries only in-frame clones and drops some. The sample carries more than 75,000 clones, 85% to 95% recorded once. The sample here was PBMCs, taken around atezolizumab (anti-PD-L1) treatment. These TCRs come from a man aged 55-75 years with urothelial cancer.

The chain uses TRBV7-9 and TRBJ2-1; the D gene is possibly TRBD2 (6 bases). The CDR3 contains 13 residues. V was shortened by 1 base and J by 10 bases, with 11 bases between the two germline ends. Per germline, CDR1 SEHNR and CDR2 FQNEAQ (reference sequence). The CDR3 DNA reads as TGTGCCAGCAGCTTAGGGGGGGTTAGAGAGCAGTTCTTC. Protein sequence: CASSLGGVREQFF. Using reference TRBV7-9 and TRBJ2-1 for the parts outside the CDR3, the full variable domain is DTGVSQNPRHKITKRGQNVTFRCDPISEHNRLYWYRQTLGQGPEFLTYFQNEAQLEKSRLLSDRFSAERPKGSFSTLEIQRTEQGDSAMYLCASSLGGVREQFFGPGTRLTVL.

This clone was seen just once. This chain links TRBV5-1 with TRBJ2-7; TRBD1 might be the D (6 bases). V was trimmed by 0 bases and J by 6 bases, leaving 16 bases between them. The CDR3 runs 15 residues. Germline V lookup: CDR1 SGHRS, CDR2 YFSETQ. The CDR3 sequence: CASSLEGRGVGEQYF. DNA of the CDR3: TGCGCCAGCAGCTTGGAGGGCAGGGGTGTGGGCGAGCAGTACTTC.

Only a few counts were recorded for this clone. The chain carries TRBV5-4 and TRBJ1-2; 9 bases agree with TRBD1. The J segment lost 7 bases and the V segment lost 2 bases, leaving 6 bases of the junction unmatched. The length of the CDR3 is 14 residues. Per the germline V gene, CDR1 is SGHNT and CDR2 is YYREEE (reference sequence). The CDR3 sequence is CASSFGTGWSGYTF. The CDR3 DNA reads TGTGCCAGCAGCTTCGGGACAGGGTGGAGTGGCTACACCTTC.

The chain uses TRBV6-5 and TRBJ2-2, with D possibly TRBD1 on 5 matching bases. The CDR3 loop spans 16 amino acids. V was clipped by 2 bases and J by 7 bases, with 17 bases between them. CDR1 and CDR2 from the germline V gene are MNHEY and SVGAGI. The chain's CDR3 is CASSYKSQGLGGELFF. CDR3 in DNA: TGTGCCAGCAGTTACAAATCTCAGGGTTTGGGCGGGGAGCTGTTTTTT.

This rearrangement joins TRBV7-9 to TRBJ1-4, with D unclear. V was shortened by 3 bases and J by 8 bases, with 4 bases between the two germline ends. CDR3 size: 11 residues. The germline gives CDR1 SEHNR, CDR2 FQNEAQ (reference sequence). The CDR3 bases are TGTGCCAGCAGCTTCGGGGAAAAACTGTTTTTT. As protein: CASSFGEKLFF.

This chain links TRBV6-1 with TRBJ1-2; TRBD1 matches 7 bases. The CDR3 contains 14 residues. CDR1 and CDR2 from the germline V gene are MNHNS and SASEGT. Trimming at V came to 6 bases and at J to 3 bases, leaving 7 bases not matched to a gene. The CDR3 protein is CASREGATDYGYTF. In DNA, the CDR3 is TGTGCCAGCAGGGAGGGGGCGACTGACTATGGCTACACCTTC.

This chain connects TRBV4-3 to TRBJ1-2; D uncertain. CDR3 length equals 14 residues. Trimming took off 1 base at V and 7 bases at J, with 13 bases between the two ends. CDR1 and CDR2 from the germline V gene are LGHNA and YSLEER. The CDR3 sequence is CASSQVAGNSGYTF. CDR3 nucleotides: TGCGCCAGCAGCCAAGTCGCAGGCAATAGTGGCTACACCTTC.

This chain connects TRBV7-2 to TRBJ1-1; weak D call: TRBD1 (5 bases). Trimming removed 5 bases at V and 0 bases at J, with 10 bases between. Germline-derived CDR1 and CDR2 are SGHTA and FQGNSA. There are 14 residues in the CDR3. CDR3 loop: CASSPGHVNTEAFF. The CDR3 DNA reads as TGTGCCAGCAGCCCAGGACATGTGAACACTGAAGCTTTCTTT.

The chain couples TRBV5-1 to TRBJ2-2; D possibly corresponds to TRBD2 (6 bases). The CDR3 runs 18 residues. V dropped 0 bases and J dropped 6 bases, with 21 bases sitting between them. Germline-derived CDR1 and CDR2 are SGHRS and YFSETQ. DNA for the CDR3: TGCGCCAGCAGCTTGGCCAGCTTGGCGGGGAAGTCTCCCGGGGAGCTGTTTTTT. This encodes CASSLASLAGKSPGELFF.

The genes are TRBV5-4 and TRBJ2-3; possibly TRBD1 for D (5 bases). V was cut by 4 bases and J by 2 bases, with 14 bases left in between. From germline, CDR1 is SGHNT and CDR2 YYREEE (reference sequence). This CDR3 has 15 residues. DNA of the CDR3: TGTGCCAGCAGCGTAGACAGCGTTGCCACAGATACGCAGTATTTT. Protein sequence: CASSVDSVATDTQYF.

The chain employs TRBV6-1 and TRBJ1-3; TRBD1 aligns across 7 bases. Trimming at V came to 6 bases and at J to 4 bases, leaving 6 bases not matched to a gene. Germline CDR1 reads MNHNS; CDR2 reads SASEGT. The CDR3 contains 14 residues. The CDR3 is CASSPTGLGNTIYF. CDR3 in DNA: TGTGCCAGCAGCCCGACAGGGCTCGGAAACACCATATATTTT.

The V call is TRBV1, the J call TRBJ1-1. TRBV1 counts as a pseudogene. The CDR3 contains 13 residues. The CDR3 coding sequence is TGCACCAGCAGCCATGAAACGGGGGAAGAAGCTTTCTTT. Translated, it gives CTSSHETGEEAFF.

The chain links TRBV10-3 to TRBJ1-3, with D perhaps matching TRBD1 (5 bases). The CDR3 totals 14 residues. Trimming removed 8 bases at V and 1 base at J, with 12 bases between. Germline CDR1 reads ENHRY; CDR2 reads SYGVKD. DNA for the CDR3: TGTGCCATCCAAGGGGCCCATTCTGGAAACACCATATATTTT. Its protein product is CAIQGAHSGNTIYF.

This chain connects TRBV6-1 to TRBJ2-7; 7 bases are a match to TRBD1. J was trimmed by 1 base and V by 0 bases; bases with no gene match: 9. This CDR3 comprises 17 residues. The germline V gene has CDR1 MNHNS and CDR2 SASEGT. The CDR3 DNA reads as TGTGCCAGCAGTGAAGCGGGTCCCGGACAGGCATCCTACGAGCAGTACTTC. Its translation: CASSEAGPGQASYEQYF.

The chain combines TRBV19 with TRBJ2-1; TRBD2 matches at 8 bases. This CDR3 comprises 15 residues. Germline CDR1 and CDR2: LNHDA and SQIVND (reference sequence). V was clipped by 5 bases and J by 4 bases; unmatched bases: 7. Here the CDR3 DNA reads TGTGCCAGTAGTCTGAGCGGGAGTCGGTACAATGAGCAGTTCTTC. Amino acid sequence: CASSLSGSRYNEQFF.

This clone was counted a single time. In nucleotides, the CDR3 is TGCAGCGTCTCGACAGGGGTGAGTCAGCCCCAGCATTTT. Its protein product is CSVSTGVSQPQHF. J is TRBJ1-5 and V is TRBV29-1; 8 bases are shared with TRBD1. Germline-derived CDR1 and CDR2 are SQVTM and ANQGSEA. The CDR3 totals 13 residues. After removal of 6 bases from V and 6 bases from J, the junction contained 7 bases not matched to a gene.

This chain connects TRBV5-6 to TRBJ1-2; 8 nucleotides line up with TRBD1. Losses at the gene ends were 6 bases for V and 7 bases for J; bases not matched to a gene: 17. In germline, CDR1 is SGHDT, CDR2 YYEEEE. The CDR3 covers 16 residues. CDR3 sequence (DNA): TGTGCCAGCATCTGGTCGGTGGGGCAGGGGGCGCTTGGCTACACCTTC. It is translated as CASIWSVGQGALGYTF.

The chain has TRBV7-2 and TRBJ2-5, with a possible D match to TRBD2 (6 bases). The CDR3 length is 13 residues. Germline CDR1 SGHTA, CDR2 FQGNSA. Trimming shortened V by 3 bases and J by 4 bases, and 9 bases separated the two germline ends. CDR3 bases: TGTGCCAGCAGCTTTCGGGGGAGAGAGACCCAGTACTTC. It yields the protein CASSFRGRETQYF.

In its sample, this clone was seen a few times. The CDR3 here is CASGLSGTGGADTQYF. The DNA for the CDR3 is TGTGCCAGCGGCCTCTCCGGGACAGGGGGCGCAGATACGCAGTATTTT. The chain employs TRBV6-4 and TRBJ2-3; 12 nucleotides align to TRBD1. V was clipped by 8 bases and J by 4 bases; unmatched bases: 10. The CDR3 totals 16 residues. CDR1 is MRHNA, CDR2 SNTAGT, per germline.

The chain links TRBV5-1 to TRBJ1-2; D remains unclear. The CDR3 runs to 13 residues. Trimming took 0 bases from V and 8 from J, leaving 11 bases between them. Germline values: CDR1 SGHRS, CDR2 YFSETQ. The CDR3 sequence is CASSLGTIGGYTF. The CDR3 DNA is TGCGCCAGCAGCTTGGGGACTATCGGAGGCTACACCTTC.

This clone was picked up one time. This chain uses TRBV6-1 with TRBJ2-5, with 10 bases identical to TRBD2. Germline lookup yields CDR1 MNHNS and CDR2 SASEGT. There are 16 residues in the CDR3. V shed 2 bases, J shed 4 bases, and the junction held 7 bases outside the gene matches. The CDR3: CASSELTSGIGETQYF. The CDR3 nucleotides are TGTGCCAGCAGTGAATTAACTAGCGGGATTGGAGAGACCCAGTACTTC.

The V gene is TRBV12-2, the J gene TRBJ2-1; no check of the table's D call, TRBD2, against the DNA was made. TRBV12-2 is an annotated pseudogene. The CDR3 is 18 residues long. As DNA, the CDR3 is TGTGCAAGTCGCTTATTTCAGGGGACTAGCGGGGGGTACAATGAGCAGTTCTTC. Its translation is CASRLFQGTSGGYNEQFF.

J is TRBJ2-2 and V is TRBV10-2, with D maybe TRBD2 (6 bases). Looked up from germline, CDR1 is WSHSY and CDR2 is SAAADI. This CDR3 region has 15 residues. Between the trimmed V and J ends, which lost 6 bases and 1 base, there was a span of 12 bases. The CDR3 nucleotides are TGCGCCAGCAGAATTATAGCGGAGAACACCGGGGAGCTGTTTTTT. It is translated as CASRIIAENTGELFF.

The chain couples TRBV19 to TRBJ2-3, with 11 bases aligning to TRBD2. V lost 1 base, J lost 5 bases, and 5 bases stayed unmatched. The germline V gene has CDR1 LNHDA and CDR2 SQIVND (reference sequence). This CDR3 contains 16 residues. The chain's CDR3 is CASSIVPSGRRDTQYF. In DNA form, the CDR3 reads TGTGCCAGTAGTATAGTGCCTAGCGGGAGGCGAGATACGCAGTATTTT.

V usage is TRBV4-3 and J usage is TRBJ2-2; D gene ambiguous. The CDR3 runs to 14 residues. Trimming removed 2 bases at V and 5 bases at J, with 9 bases between. Germline V CDR1 and CDR2: LGHNA, YSLEER. CDR3 loop: CASSQRPRTGELFF. CDR3 DNA sequence: TGCGCCAGCAGCCAACGTCCTAGGACCGGGGAGCTGTTTTTT.

J is TRBJ2-3 and V is TRBV7-2; TRBD2 matches 8 bases. Trimming cost V 1 base and J 5 bases; bases outside gene matches: 11. The germline CDR1 and CDR2 sequences are SGHTA and FQGNSA. This CDR3 has 17 residues. CDR3 sequence (DNA): TGTGCCAGCAGCTTAGACGCCGGGGGGGCCTTTCAAGATACGCAGTATTTT. Protein: CASSLDAGGAFQDTQYF.

The chain uses TRBV6-5 and TRBJ2-1, with 10 bases identical to TRBD2. The germline gives CDR1 MNHEY, CDR2 SVGAGI. Unmatched junction bases numbered 5, after V lost 5 bases and J lost 4 bases. There are 15 residues in the CDR3. In nucleotides, the CDR3 is TGTGCCAGCAGTCCTAGCGGGGGTTTTTACAATGAGCAGTTCTTC. Translating it yields CASSPSGGFYNEQFF.

The V gene is TRBV5-4, the J gene TRBJ2-7, with 8 nucleotides matching TRBD1. Trimming cost V 4 bases and J 0 bases; bases outside gene matches: 3. Germline V gene sequence: CDR1 SGHNT, CDR2 YYREEE (reference sequence). CDR3 length equals 14 residues. This CDR3 reads CASSGQGDSYEQYF. DNA for the CDR3: TGTGCCAGCAGCGGACAGGGTGACTCCTACGAGCAGTACTTC.

V and J are TRBV6-5 and TRBJ1-6, with a possible D match to TRBD1 (5 bases). The V end lost 4 bases, the J end lost 2 bases, and 9 bases lay between the germline ends. The CDR3 is made up of 15 amino acids. Germline CDR1 is MNHEY and CDR2 is SVGAGI. DNA for the CDR3: TGTGCCAGCAGTTTCGACAGAACCTATAATTCACCCCTCCACTTT. Translating it yields CASSFDRTYNSPLHF.

The CDR3 loop reads CASRGGRMNTEAFF. The CDR3 DNA is TGTGCCAGCAGAGGAGGCCGGATGAACACTGAAGCTTTCTTT. The chain has TRBV2 and TRBJ1-1; D not resolved. Trimming left V 6 bases short and J 0 bases short, with 11 bases between. This CDR3 has 14 residues. In germline, CDR1 is SNHLY, CDR2 FYNNEI.